This entry concerns a single T cell receptor (beta chain). No antigen is known for it. Generated by immunoSEQ multiplex PCR, the TCRdb table keeps only in-frame clones and is missing some. This sample has about 1.1 million clones, with 60% to 85% found just once. The data stem from a study of shared clonotypes between healthy human individuals. Study conclusions and caveats: Memory subsets had estimated richness that was generally smaller than that of naive subsets.

V lost 7 bases to trimming and J lost 9 bases; unmatched junction nucleotides: 12. Germline V gene lookup returns CDR1 MNHEY and CDR2 SMNVEV (reference sequence). This CDR3 has 16 residues. The sequenced sample was memory CD4+ T cells from PBMCs. The subset is: CD45RA-negative fraction. The receptor was isolated from a man younger than 35 in good health. Some clones in this sample may be carry-over from other donors' samples. The rearrangement links TRBV27 to TRBJ2-1; 13 bases match TRBD2. The CDR3 sequence is CASKRTPGTSGTEQFF. The CDR3, as DNA: TGTGCCAGCAAACGAACCCCGGGGACTAGCGGGACTGAGCAGTTCTTC.